This T cell receptor beta chain derives from a study of sequential checkpoint blockade in melanoma. About the study: Arm A got nivolumab then ipilimumab; arm B the reverse, 1:1. Maintenance nivolumab came after either treatment sequence.

Produced via immunoSEQ multiplex PCR; TCRdb's table is partial and in-frame only. The sample contains under 15,000 clones, roughly 82% of which appear only once. The treatment was: randomized to nivolumab then ipilimumab (arm A) or the reverse (arm B). Patients had received no earlier DNA-damaging chemotherapy. Sorted cells were live CD3+CD8+, lacking CD19 and CD56, from PBMCs. Trimming at V came to 4 bases and at J to 5 bases, leaving 12 bases not matched to a gene. This CDR3 contains 16 residues. Germline V gene data show CDR1 as SGDLS and CDR2 as YYNGEE. Here the sequenced sample was CD8+ T cells sorted from blood (inferred from file names), taken from a patient given nivolumab and ipilimumab in sequence. The receptor was derived from a human donor with melanoma. The chain recombines TRBV9 with TRBJ2-5; 9 bases map to TRBD1. CDR3 in DNA: TGTGCCAGCAGCTCCTCCGGAACAGGGGGCGACGAGACCCAGTACTTC. This encodes CASSSSGTGGDETQYF.